This TCR beta chain derives from a study of shared clonotypes between healthy human individuals. At the level of the study: The people who gave samples were a couple of women and a few men aged 18 to 49.

The data were produced by immunoSEQ multiplex PCR, yet TCRdb's version contains in-frame clones alone and is incomplete. The data show hundreds of thousands of clones, 74% seen once. This CDR3 is built from 13 residues. Germline CDR1 and CDR2: SGDLS and YYNGEE. V was cut by 0 bases and J by 2 bases, with 4 bases left in between. Study-level points and caveats: Only blood underwent sampling, and tissue repertoires likely differ.

In this sample, this clone turned up once. Its specificity is not known. With a far larger clone one base away, a read error is the likely cause. Other DNA sequences in the same sample also yield this CDR3. The chain is built from TRBV9 and TRBJ2-3; D unclear. The sequence derives from a woman aged 30 to 39 in good health. Sequenced sample: memory CD4+ T cells sorted from blood. Subset denoted: CD45RA-negative fraction. DNA for the CDR3: TGTGCCAGCAGCGTAGCTCCCACAGATACGCAGTATTTT. Its protein is CASSVAPTDTQYF.